The 17 T cell receptor beta chains reported below all come from one sample, sequenced in a study of PD-1 blockade in classical Hodgkin lymphoma. Indicated time point: cycle 4 day 1 (C4D1), after less than seven weeks of nivolumab. Every one of the patients relapsed after autologous stem cell transplantation (brentuximab vedotin exposure was variable). The authors purified CD4+ T cells from thawed PBMCs by magnetic negative selection. The repertoire was sequenced with immunoSEQ multiplex PCR; TCRdb's copy has only in-frame clones and lacks some. The table records 29,000 or so clones, approximately 78% of them present only once. The sample consisted of CD4+ T cells from blood, taken before the fourth cycle of nivolumab. These TCRs come from a human donor with classical Hodgkin lymphoma.

The J gene is TRBJ2-7, the V gene TRBV28; 9 bases are shared with TRBD2. The trim removed 6 bases at V and 1 base at J, leaving 10 bases unmatched. CDR3 length equals 16 residues. Germline V CDR1 and CDR2: MDHEN, SYDVKM. The DNA of the CDR3 is TGTGCCAGCAGCCCCCTCGGACTAGCGCAGTCCTACGAGCAGTACTTC. As protein: CASSPLGLAQSYEQYF.

The J gene is TRBJ2-1, the V gene TRBV7-3; 12 bases match TRBD2. The CDR3 is 15 amino acids. The germline V gene has CDR1 SGHTA and CDR2 FQGTGA. The V segment lost 5 bases and the J segment 6 bases; nucleotides outside the gene matches: 5. In DNA, the CDR3 is TGTGCCAGCAGCACACTAGCGGGGGGACCCAATGAGCAGTTCTTC. Its protein product is CASSTLAGGPNEQFF.

J is TRBJ1-5 and V is TRBV28; D perhaps matches TRBD1 (5 bases). Trimming stripped 7 bases from V and 4 bases from J, with 14 bases between. Germline-derived CDR1 and CDR2 are MDHEN and SYDVKM. The length of the CDR3 is 14 residues. As DNA, the CDR3 is TGTGCCAGCATCAGAGCGGGGACTAATCAGCCCCAGCATTTT. Protein: CASIRAGTNQPQHF.

The chain links TRBV6-6 to TRBJ2-1, with 12 bases lining up with TRBD2. Germline V gives CDR1 MNHNY, CDR2 SVGAGI (reference sequence). With V trimmed by 5 bases and J by 4 bases, 6 bases remained unmatched. The CDR3 has 16 residues. The CDR3 DNA is TGTGCCAGCAGTCTTACTAGCGGGGGGCGGTACAATGAGCAGTTCTTC. This gives the protein CASSLTSGGRYNEQFF.

The rearrangement joins TRBV6-6 to TRBJ1-1, with a possible D match to TRBD1 (6 bases). Germline CDR1 and CDR2: MNHNY and SVGAGI (reference sequence). With 6 bases removed from V and 1 base from J, the gap between germline ends came to 18 bases. The CDR3 spans 16 residues. CDR3 in amino acids: CASSSPRGARNTEAFF. DNA of the CDR3: TGTGCCAGCAGCTCCCCTAGGGGGGCCAGGAACACTGAAGCTTTCTTT.

The J gene is TRBJ2-4, the V gene TRBV15; D perhaps matches TRBD2 (7 bases). This CDR3 region has 15 residues. Trimming cost V 0 bases and J 2 bases, with 8 bases left between them. The V gene's germline CDR1 is LNHNV and CDR2 YYDKDF (reference sequence). This CDR3 reads CATSREGGPKNIQYF. CDR3 coding DNA: TGTGCCACCAGCAGAGAGGGGGGGCCCAAAAACATTCAGTACTTC.

The chain has TRBV5-1 and TRBJ1-3, with no clear D. The ends were cut back, 4 bases at V and 3 bases at J, with 14 bases in the middle. This CDR3 contains 15 residues. Germline V gene data show CDR1 as SGHRS and CDR2 as YFSETQ. This CDR3 reads CASSPGGPGGNTIYF. As DNA, the CDR3 is TGCGCCAGCAGCCCTGGTGGGCCTGGTGGAAACACCATATATTTT.

This clone was detected once. The gene calls are TRBV7-9 and TRBJ2-5; D tentatively reads TRBD1 or TRBD2 (6 bases each). The CDR3 extends over 15 amino acids. Between the trimmed V and J ends, which lost 2 bases and 1 base, there was a span of 11 bases. Germline loops: CDR1 SEHNR, CDR2 FQNEAQ (reference sequence). The DNA for the CDR3 is TGTGCCAGCAGCTTACGAGGGGGAGGCCAAGAGACCCAGTACTTC. Its protein is CASSLRGGGQETQYF.

This CDR3 reads CASSWTTSGHEQYF. CDR3 DNA: TGTGCCAGCAGTTGGACAACATCGGGCCACGAGCAGTACTTC. The chain uses TRBV6-5 and TRBJ2-7; TRBD1 might be the D (5 bases). CDR1 is MNHEY and CDR2 is SVGAGI in the germline V gene. The CDR3 consists of 14 residues. V lost 4 bases to trimming and J lost 5 bases, with 15 bases between them.

This chain connects TRBV7-8 to TRBJ2-7; D call uncertain. This CDR3 contains 14 residues. Germline V gene lookup returns CDR1 SGHVS and CDR2 FQNEAQ. V lost 1 base, J lost 0 bases, and 7 bases lay in between. The CDR3 DNA follows: TGTGCCAGCAGCTTAGTCTCCGTCTCCTACGAGCAGTACTTC. It codes for CASSLVSVSYEQYF. Full variable domain (rest looked up from reference TRBV7-8 and TRBJ2-7): GAGVSQSPRYKVAKRGQDVALRCDPISGHVSLFWYQQALGQGPEFLTYFQNEAQLDKSGLPSDRFFAERPEGSVSTLKIQRTQQEDSAVYLCASSLVSVSYEQYFGPGTRLTVT.

The CDR3 coding sequence is TGTGCCAGCAGTAGTCAGGGGAGGGACAATCAGCCCCAGCATTTT. Translated, it gives CASSSQGRDNQPQHF. V usage is TRBV2 and J usage is TRBJ1-5; TRBD1 might be the D (6 bases). The CDR3 runs 15 residues. Per germline, CDR1 SNHLY and CDR2 FYNNEI. Trimming took off 5 bases at V and 3 bases at J, with 14 bases between the two ends.

The CDR3, as DNA: TGCGCCAGCAGCTTGGGGGCAGGTGAAGGGGCTTTCTTT. Its protein is CASSLGAGEGAFF. This chain links TRBV5-1 with TRBJ1-1, with D unclear. The CDR3 totals 13 residues. CDR1 SGHRS and CDR2 YFSETQ come from the germline V gene. V was cut by 0 bases and J by 11 bases, with 14 bases left in between.

This chain joins TRBV7-9 and TRBJ2-5; 7 nucleotides agree with TRBD1. This CDR3 is built from 15 residues. Trimming cost V 0 bases and J 5 bases; bases outside gene matches: 6. Germline V gives CDR1 SEHNR, CDR2 FQNEAQ (reference sequence). This CDR3 reads CASSLALGTVETQYF. The CDR3 coding sequence is TGTGCCAGCAGCTTAGCCCTAGGGACAGTGGAGACCCAGTACTTC.

The chain is built from TRBV7-9 and TRBJ2-2; D might be TRBD1 (6 bases). Germline CDR1 reads SEHNR; CDR2 reads FQNEAQ (reference sequence). V was clipped by 4 bases and J by 3 bases, with 12 bases between them. CDR3 size: 15 residues. Here the CDR3 DNA reads TGTGCCAGCAGCTCCAGGGGTGTGTACACCGGGGAGCTGTTTTTT. It codes for CASSSRGVYTGELFF.

V usage is TRBV6-5 and J usage is TRBJ2-7, with D perhaps assigned TRBD1 or TRBD2 (5 bases each). The CDR3 is made up of 15 amino acids. V was trimmed by 4 bases and J by 0 bases, leaving 13 bases between them. CDR1 and CDR2 from the germline V gene are MNHEY and SVGAGI. Here the CDR3 reads CASSSGATISYEQYF. In DNA, the CDR3 is TGTGCCAGCAGTTCCGGGGCCACTATCTCCTACGAGCAGTACTTC.

This clone showed up just a few times. The chain employs TRBV28 and TRBJ1-2; 7 bases are shared with TRBD1. The ends lost 10 bases at V and 0 bases at J; junction bases unmatched: 5. The CDR3 totals 13 residues. CDR1 is MDHEN, CDR2 SYDVKM, per germline. The CDR3, as DNA: TGTGCCACGCCGGGGACAGCTAACTATGGCTACACCTTC. Translated, it gives CATPGTANYGYTF.

In its sample, this clone was seen a few times. This chain connects TRBV9 to TRBJ1-2; no definite D call. CDR1 and CDR2 (germline): SGDLS, YYNGEE. Between the trimmed V and J ends, which lost 0 bases and 5 bases, there was a span of 5 bases. The CDR3 is made up of 12 amino acids. Written as DNA, the CDR3 is TGTGCCAGCAGCGTAGATCGGTATGGCTACACCTTC. Residues: CASSVDRYGYTF.